One and the same sample provided the 2 T cell receptor beta chains below, sequenced in a study of T cells in Graves' hyperthyroidism and ophthalmopathy. RNA transcripts gave rise to amplified TCR beta CDR3 regions. First-round RT-PCR of the TCR CDR3 relied on the HTBI primer set. TCRdb re-analysed the multiplex PCR reads in MiXCR, keeping a single row per CDR3 protein. Of approximately 600,000 distinct CDR3 sequences in the sample, around 20% were seen once. The sequenced sample consisted of blood. Every receptor here comes from a man in his thirties or forties with Graves' ophthalmopathy.

V gene TRBV3-1 combines with J gene TRBJ2-7, with 13 bases fitting TRBD2. The germline gives CDR1 LGHDT, CDR2 YNNKEL (reference sequence). There are 16 residues in the CDR3. J lost 7 bases, V lost 0 bases, and 6 bases had no gene match. The CDR3 DNA is TGTGCCAGCAGCCAAGATCGACTAGCGGGAGGTACTGAGCAGTACTTC. This encodes CASSQDRLAGGTEQYF.

The J gene is TRBJ1-5, the V gene TRBV28; no clear D gene. The CDR3 covers 16 residues. The germline V gene encodes CDR1 MDHEN and CDR2 SYDVKM. V was trimmed by 1 base and J by 0 bases, leaving 10 bases between them. CDR3 sequence: CASSLLPSYSNQPQHF. CDR3 nucleotides: TGTGCCAGCAGTTTATTACCCAGTTATAGCAATCAGCCCCAGCATTTT. The complete variable domain, with remaining parts taken from reference TRBV28 and TRBJ1-5, reads DVKVTQSSRYLVKRTGEKVFLECVQDMDHENMFWYRQDPGLGLRLIYFSYDVKMKEKGDIPEGYSVSREKKERFSLILESASTNQTSMYLCASSLLPSYSNQPQHFGDGTRLSIL.